These T cell receptor beta chains were read from a single sample in a study of vaccination and CD4 T cells after COVID-19. From the PCR reads, TCRdb called clonotypes with MiXCR, one entry per CDR3 protein. Of more than 14,000 distinct CDR3 sequences listed, over 45% are singletons. No antigen has been identified for these receptors. The material sequenced was cultured CD4+ T cells from blood, taken after SARS-CoV-2 vaccination. The receptor source for this set is a human donor with COVID-19. The CDR3 runs from the conserved cysteine through the conserved F or W. The D gene is left open where the match is weak. Clone size, where shown, is once, few, many, or a class for clones that have expanded.

V	J	D	size	CDR3	DNA
TRBV20-1	TRBJ1-4	-	-	CSAKWANEKLFF	TGCAGTGCTAAGTGGGCTAATGAAAAACTGTTTTTT
TRBV14	TRBJ2-7	-	-	CASSQGTLRQYF	TGTGCCAGCAGCCAAGGTACACTAAGGCAGTACTTC
TRBV11-3	TRBJ2-5	TRBD1	-	CASSFVGTVVAETQYF	TGTGCCAGCAGCTTTGTCGGGACAGTCGTAGCGGAGACCCAGTACTTC
TRBV24-1	TRBJ2-3	TRBD1	-	CATSEGGASDTQYF	TGTGCCACCAGTGAAGGGGGCGCTTCAGATACGCAGTATTTT
TRBV7-9	TRBJ1-1	-	-	CASSLARPGGGEAFF	TGTGCCAGCAGCTTAGCCAGGCCGGGAGGGGGTGAAGCTTTCTTT
TRBV20-1	TRBJ2-5	TRBD1	-	CSARNRDRGLRRETQYF	TGCAGTGCAAGAAACCGGGACAGGGGGTTGAGGAGAGAGACCCAGTACTTC
TRBV20-1	TRBJ2-3	-	few	CSARVGWSTDTQYF	TGCAGTGCTAGAGTTGGTTGGAGCACAGATACGCAGTATTTT
TRBV5-4	TRBJ2-7	TRBD2	-	CASRSGPGVSSGGVEQYF	TGTGCCAGCAGGTCCGGGCCTGGAGTTAGTAGCGGGGGGGTTGAGCAGTACTTC
TRBV6-1	TRBJ2-1	-	-	CASSPPGGGKNNEQFF	TGTGCCAGCAGCCCACCCGGAGGGGGGAAGAACAATGAGCAGTTCTTC
TRBV6-1	TRBJ1-1	-	few	CASSVGLTNTEAFF	TGTGCCAGCAGCGTAGGACTCACGAACACTGAAGCTTTCTTT
TRBV15	TRBJ2-1	-	once	CASAVEGHNEQFF	TGTGCCTCGGCCGTGGAGGGTCACAATGAGCAGTTCTTC
TRBV7-9	TRBJ1-2	-	-	CASSLESSSVGGYTF	TGTGCCAGCAGCTTAGAGTCGTCGTCAGTAGGTGGCTACACCTTC
TRBV6-1	TRBJ1-5	-	-	CASSEKIQANQPQHF	TGTGCCAGCAGTGAAAAGATACAGGCCAATCAGCCCCAGCATTTT
TRBV5-4	TRBJ1-1	-	-	CASSFPSRDTEAFF	TGTGCCAGCAGCTTCCCCAGTAGGGACACTGAAGCTTTCTTT
TRBV6-1	TRBJ1-1	TRBD1	-	CASSLRTGMNTEAFF	TGTGCCAGCAGTCTCCGGACAGGGATGAACACTGAAGCTTTCTTT
TRBV6-1	TRBJ1-4	-	few	CASSRGQPNEKLFF	TGTGCCAGCAGCCGGGGACAACCGAATGAAAAACTGTTTTTT
TRBV27	TRBJ1-5	-	few	CASSLSPSQPQHF	TGTGCCAGCAGTTTATCCCCTTCCCAGCCCCAGCATTTT
TRBV7-9	TRBJ2-3	TRBD2	-	CASSYSAGSTDTQYF	TGTGCCAGCAGCTATTCAGCGGGGTCCACAGATACGCAGTATTTT
TRBV20-1	TRBJ1-2	-	-	CSARPLGGYGYTF	TGCAGTGCTAGACCCTTGGGGGGCTATGGCTACACCTTC
TRBV10-3	TRBJ2-1	-	-	CATFRGGKNGNEQFF	TGTGCCACCTTCAGGGGGGGGAAAAACGGCAATGAGCAGTTCTTC